This is a list of T cell receptor beta chains from one sample in a study of CD8 T cells in ankylosing spondylitis. TCRdb independently ran MiXCR on the 5' RACE reads; one entry per CDR3 protein. The sample has some 85,000 distinct CDR3 sequences; about 9% are singletons. Source material: blood, either unsorted or a sorted T cell fraction (not recorded which). Receptors were obtained from a male donor with ankylosing spondylitis. Each CDR3 is given with its conserved first and last residue. The D gene is left open where the match is weak. Clone sizes are given selectively: once, few, many, or a class where the clone is expanded.

j_call d_call v_call clone_size cdr3_nt cdr3_aa
TRBJ2-7 - TRBV12-3/TRBV12-4 few TGTGCCAGCAGTTTATCGGGTGGGGATAACGAGCAGTACTTC CASSLSGGDNEQYF
TRBJ1-2 - TRBV12-3/TRBV12-4 many TGTGCCAGCAGTGGGACCTCGGTGGAGGACACCTTC CASSGTSVEDTF
TRBJ2-1 - TRBV7-9 - TGTGCCAGCAGCATTATCACGGACCCGTCTATCAATGAGCAGTTCTTC CASSIITDPSINEQFF
TRBJ1-4 - TRBV11-2 - TGTGCCAGCAGCACCTGGACCGCAACTAATGAAAAACTGTTTTTT CASSTWTATNEKLFF
TRBJ2-7 TRBD1 TRBV6-1 - TGTGCCAGCAGTCTGTCGACAGGGGCGACTTTCTACGAGCAGTACTTC CASSLSTGATFYEQYF
TRBJ2-3 - TRBV5-1 many TGCGCCAGCAGCTTGGTACAGGGAACAGATACGCAGTATTTT CASSLVQGTDTQYF
TRBJ2-1 TRBD2 TRBV4-1 - TGCGCCAGCAGCCCCTACGGGACTAGCGGGACTCGGAGTGAGCAGTTCTTC CASSPYGTSGTRSEQFF
TRBJ1-2 TRBD1 TRBV11-2 many TGTGCCAGCAGCACAGGGGTTTTCACCTTC CASSTGVFTF
TRBJ2-7 TRBD2 TRBV30 few TGTGCCTGGACCACTAGCGGGACCGTCTACGAGCAGTACTTC CAWTTSGTVYEQYF
TRBJ2-2 - TRBV10-3 - TGTGCCATCAGTGACGGGACGGGGAACGCCGGGGAGCTGTTTTTT CAISDGTGNAGELFF
TRBJ2-2 TRBD2 TRBV24-1 - TGTGCCACCAGTGATCCTAGCGGAGCCGCGAACACCGGGGAGCTGTTTTTT CATSDPSGAANTGELFF
TRBJ2-1 - TRBV5-4 - TGTGCCAGCAGCTTGTTTGGTGAGCAGTTCTTC CASSLFGEQFF
TRBJ2-1 TRBD2 TRBV20-1 many TGCAGTGCTCCTAGCGGGGCCCCTAACAATGAGCAGTTCTTC CSAPSGAPNNEQFF
TRBJ2-3 - TRBV28 many TGTGCCAGCAGTGCCAGGGACACCCTCACAGATACGCAGTATTTT CASSARDTLTDTQYF
TRBJ2-1 - TRBV19 - TGTGCCAGTAGGTTTACCGGGAATTATAACAATGAGCAGTTCTTC CASRFTGNYNNEQFF
TRBJ2-2 TRBD2 TRBV5-1 - TGCGCCAGCAGCTTCGGACTAGCGGGAGAGGAGGACACCGGGGAGCTGTTTTTT CASSFGLAGEEDTGELFF
TRBJ2-6 - TRBV28 few TGTGCCAGCAGTTTAACAGTCTTCTCTGGGGCCAACGTCCTGACTTTC CASSLTVFSGANVLTF
TRBJ2-1 - TRBV7-9 many TGTGCCAGCAGCCCGGGACTTACTAACAATGAGCAGTTCTTC CASSPGLTNNEQFF
TRBJ1-6 - TRBV20-1 many TGCAGTGCTAGAGATCCGAATCAAGGCTCCTATAATTCACCCCTCCACTTT CSARDPNQGSYNSPLHF
TRBJ2-2 - TRBV4-1 - TGCGCCAGCTTGAGGGAAGACGGGGAGCTGTTTTTT CASLREDGELFF
TRBJ1-5 - TRBV29-1 few TGCAGCGTTGAGAGATTCGGGGGGCCGTGCAATCAGCCCCAGCATTTT CSVERFGGPCNQPQHF
TRBJ2-3 TRBD2 TRBV15 - TGTGCCACCAGCCTAGCGGGAGCGGAAGATACGCAGTATTTT CATSLAGAEDTQYF
TRBJ2-7 - TRBV7-8 many TGTGCCAGCAGCTTAGCCACAAACTCCTACGAGCAGTACTTC CASSLATNSYEQYF
TRBJ2-1 - TRBV27 many TGTGCCAGCACGATAGGGTACTCCTACAATGAGCAGTTCTTC CASTIGYSYNEQFF
TRBJ2-1 - TRBV6-4 many TGTGCCAGCAGTCTGACACCGAGTCCCTTTAGGGGAGCCTCCTACAATGAGCAGTTCTTC CASSLTPSPFRGASYNEQFF
TRBJ2-2 - TRBV2 many TGTGCCAGCAGTGATATCGGGAGTACGAACACCGGGGAGCTGTTTTTT CASSDIGSTNTGELFF
TRBJ2-2 - TRBV7-9 many TGTGCCAGCAGCATGACACGGGGCACCGGGGAGCTGTTTTTT CASSMTRGTGELFF
TRBJ1-2 - TRBV4-1 - TGCGCCAGCAGCCAAGTGGGGCAGGGACGATTAAACGGCTACACCTTC CASSQVGQGRLNGYTF
TRBJ2-1 - TRBV20-1 - TGCAGTGCTACCTCTTGGGACTCGGATGAGCAGTTCTTC CSATSWDSDEQFF
TRBJ2-1 TRBD2 TRBV14 few TGTGCCAGCAGCTTAGCGGGAGCCTGGGATGAGCAGTTCTTC CASSLAGAWDEQFF
TRBJ2-4 - TRBV7-9 many TGTGCCAGCAGCCCCCCGCAGGAAAACATTCAGTACTTC CASSPPQENIQYF